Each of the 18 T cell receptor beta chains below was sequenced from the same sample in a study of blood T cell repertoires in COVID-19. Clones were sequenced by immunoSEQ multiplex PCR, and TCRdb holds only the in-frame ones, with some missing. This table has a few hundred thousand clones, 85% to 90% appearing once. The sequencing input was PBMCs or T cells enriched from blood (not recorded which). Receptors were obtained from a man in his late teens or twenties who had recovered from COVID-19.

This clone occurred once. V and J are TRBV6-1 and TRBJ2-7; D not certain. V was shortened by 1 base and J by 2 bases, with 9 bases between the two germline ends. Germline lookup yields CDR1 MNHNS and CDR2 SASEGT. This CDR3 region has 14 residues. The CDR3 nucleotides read TGTGCCAGCAGTGAAGGGGCACCGACCTACGAGCAGTACTTC. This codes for CASSEGAPTYEQYF.

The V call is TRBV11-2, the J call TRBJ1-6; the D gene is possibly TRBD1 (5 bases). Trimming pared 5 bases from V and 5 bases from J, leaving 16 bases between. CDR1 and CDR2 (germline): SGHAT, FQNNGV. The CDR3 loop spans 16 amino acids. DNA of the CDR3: TGTGCCAGCAGCCGAGCCCAGGGAACGAATAATTCACCCCTCCACTTT. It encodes CASSRAQGTNNSPLHF.

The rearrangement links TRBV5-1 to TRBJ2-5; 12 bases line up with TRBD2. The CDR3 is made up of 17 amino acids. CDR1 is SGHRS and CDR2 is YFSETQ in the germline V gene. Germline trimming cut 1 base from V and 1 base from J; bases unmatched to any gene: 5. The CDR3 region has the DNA TGCGCCAGCAGCTTGCGGGCTAGCGGGGGGGCCCAAGAGACCCAGTACTTC. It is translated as CASSLRASGGAQETQYF.

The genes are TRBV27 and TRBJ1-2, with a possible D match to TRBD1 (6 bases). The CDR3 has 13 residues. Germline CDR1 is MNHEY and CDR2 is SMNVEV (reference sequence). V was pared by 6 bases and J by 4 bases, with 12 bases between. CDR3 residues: CASSQTGVYGYTF. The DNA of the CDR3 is TGTGCCAGCAGCCAGACAGGCGTCTATGGCTACACCTTC.

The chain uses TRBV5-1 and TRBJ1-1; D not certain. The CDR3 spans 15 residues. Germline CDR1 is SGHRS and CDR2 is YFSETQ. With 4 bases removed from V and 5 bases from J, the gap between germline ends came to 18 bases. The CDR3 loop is CASSPREGGGTEAFF. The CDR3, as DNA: TGCGCCAGCAGCCCCAGAGAGGGTGGCGGGACTGAAGCTTTCTTT. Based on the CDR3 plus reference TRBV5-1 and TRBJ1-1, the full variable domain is KAGVTQTPRYLIKTRGQQVTLSCSPISGHRSVSWYQQTPGQGLQFLFEYFSETQRNKGNFPGRFSGRQFSNSRSEMNVSTLELGDSALYLCASSPREGGGTEAFFGQGTRLTVV.

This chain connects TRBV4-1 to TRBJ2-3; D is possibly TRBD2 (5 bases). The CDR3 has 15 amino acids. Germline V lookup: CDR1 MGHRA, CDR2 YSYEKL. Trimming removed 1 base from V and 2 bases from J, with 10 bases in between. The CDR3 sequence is CASSQGAGYTDTQYF. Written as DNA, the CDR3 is TGCGCCAGCAGCCAAGGGGCGGGTTACACAGATACGCAGTATTTT.

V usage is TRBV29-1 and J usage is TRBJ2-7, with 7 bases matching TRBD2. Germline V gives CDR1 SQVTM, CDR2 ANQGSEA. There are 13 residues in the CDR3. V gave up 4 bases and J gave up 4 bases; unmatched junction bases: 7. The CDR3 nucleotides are TGCAGCGTTGGCCTAGCGGAGTCGTACGAGCAGTACTTC. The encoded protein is CSVGLAESYEQYF.

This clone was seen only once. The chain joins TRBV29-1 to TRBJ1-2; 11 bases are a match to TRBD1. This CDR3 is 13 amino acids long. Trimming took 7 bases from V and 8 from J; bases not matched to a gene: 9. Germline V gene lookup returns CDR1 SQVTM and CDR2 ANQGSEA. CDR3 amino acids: CSAGQGARYGYTF. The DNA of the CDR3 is TGCAGCGCCGGACAGGGGGCACGTTACGGCTACACCTTC.

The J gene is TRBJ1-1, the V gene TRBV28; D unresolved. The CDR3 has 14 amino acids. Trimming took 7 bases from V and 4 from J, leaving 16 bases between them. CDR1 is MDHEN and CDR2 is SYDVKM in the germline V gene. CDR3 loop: CASTPQSTVTEAFF. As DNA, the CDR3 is TGTGCCAGCACCCCTCAGAGTACAGTCACTGAAGCTTTCTTT.

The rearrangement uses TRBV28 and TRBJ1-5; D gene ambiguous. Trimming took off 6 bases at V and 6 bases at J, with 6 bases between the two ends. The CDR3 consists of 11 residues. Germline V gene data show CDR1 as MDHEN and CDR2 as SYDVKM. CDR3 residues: CASSSGQPQHF. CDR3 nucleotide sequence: TGTGCCAGCAGCTCGGGTCAGCCCCAGCATTTT.

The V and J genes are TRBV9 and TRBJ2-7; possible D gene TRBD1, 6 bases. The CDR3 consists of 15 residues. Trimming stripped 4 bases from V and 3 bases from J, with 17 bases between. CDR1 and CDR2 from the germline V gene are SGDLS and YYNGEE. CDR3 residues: CASSKRGGRIYEQYF. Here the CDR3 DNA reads TGTGCCAGCAGCAAACGTGGGGGCAGGATCTACGAGCAGTACTTC.

CDR3 in amino acids: CASSLLSSQALREQYF. CDR3 DNA sequence: TGTGCCAGCAGCTTATTGTCAAGTCAGGCTTTACGCGAGCAGTACTTC. The gene calls are TRBV7-8 and TRBJ2-7; D is uncertain. Germline CDR1 reads SGHVS; CDR2 reads FQNEAQ. The CDR3 is 16 amino acids. Trimming removed 2 bases from V and 6 bases from J, with 20 bases in between. The full variable domain, its missing parts supplied by reference TRBV7-8 and TRBJ2-7, is GAGVSQSPRYKVAKRGQDVALRCDPISGHVSLFWYQQALGQGPEFLTYFQNEAQLDKSGLPSDRFFAERPEGSVSTLKIQRTQQEDSAVYLCASSLLSSQALREQYFGPGTRLTVT.

CDR3 residues: CASSPRQGRTGELFF. The CDR3 DNA is TGTGCCAGCAGCCCAAGACAGGGCAGGACCGGGGAGCTGTTTTTT. The rearrangement uses TRBV5-4 and TRBJ2-2; 7 bases match TRBD1. The CDR3 covers 15 residues. From germline, CDR1 is SGHNT and CDR2 YYREEE (reference sequence). V lost 4 bases to trimming and J lost 5 bases; unmatched junction nucleotides: 8. Full variable domain (rest looked up from reference TRBV5-4 and TRBJ2-2): ETGVTQSPTHLIKTRGQQVTLRCSSQSGHNTVSWYQQALGQGPQFIFQYYREEENGRGNFPPRFSGLQFPNYSSELNVNALELDDSALYLCASSPRQGRTGELFFGEGSRLTVL.

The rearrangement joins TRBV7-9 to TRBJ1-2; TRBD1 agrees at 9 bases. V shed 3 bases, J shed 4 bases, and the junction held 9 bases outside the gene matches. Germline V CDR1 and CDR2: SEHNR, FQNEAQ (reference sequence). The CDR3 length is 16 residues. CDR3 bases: TGTGCCAGCAGCTTGCTCCGGGACAGGGATCCCTATGGCTACACCTTC. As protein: CASSLLRDRDPYGYTF.

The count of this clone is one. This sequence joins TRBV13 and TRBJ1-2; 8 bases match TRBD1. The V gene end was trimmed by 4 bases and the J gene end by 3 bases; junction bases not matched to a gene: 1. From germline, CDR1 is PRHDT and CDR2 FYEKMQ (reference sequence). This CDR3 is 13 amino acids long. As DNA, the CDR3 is TGTGCCAGCAGCTCGGACAGGGACTATGGCTACACCTTC. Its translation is CASSSDRDYGYTF. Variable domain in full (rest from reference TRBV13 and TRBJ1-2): AAGVIQSPRHLIKEKRETATLKCYPIPRHDTVYWYQQGPGQDPQFLISFYEKMQSDKGSIPDRFSAQQFSDYHSELNMSSLELGDSALYFCASSSDRDYGYTFGSGTRLTVV.

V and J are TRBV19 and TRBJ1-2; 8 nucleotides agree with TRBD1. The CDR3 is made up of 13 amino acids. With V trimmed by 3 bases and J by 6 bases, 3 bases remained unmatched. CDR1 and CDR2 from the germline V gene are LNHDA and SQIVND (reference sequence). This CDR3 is CASSMTGVHGYTF. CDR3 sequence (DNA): TGTGCCAGTAGTATGACAGGGGTTCATGGCTACACCTTC.

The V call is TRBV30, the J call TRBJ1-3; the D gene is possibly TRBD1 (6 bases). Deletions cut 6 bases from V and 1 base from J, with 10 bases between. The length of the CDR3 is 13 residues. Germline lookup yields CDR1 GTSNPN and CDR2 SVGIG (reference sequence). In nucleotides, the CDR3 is TGTGCCTGTACAGGGCCTTCTGGAAACACCATATATTTT. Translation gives CACTGPSGNTIYF.

DNA for the CDR3: TGTGCCACCAGTGATTCGAGAGGACAGAACCCCAACGAGCAGTACTTC. Encoded protein: CATSDSRGQNPNEQYF. This chain uses TRBV24-1 with TRBJ2-7; TRBD1 is a possible D gene (6 bases). With 2 bases removed from V and 5 bases from J, the gap between germline ends came to 18 bases. CDR3 length: 16 amino acids. The germline gives CDR1 KGHDR, CDR2 SFDVKD.